These 28 T cell receptor beta chains originate from one sample sequenced in a study of CXCR3-negative and CXCR3-positive naive CD8 T cells. The study, taken as a whole, reports: Naive cells positive for CXCR3 carried more hydrophobic TRB CDR3s than CXCR3-negative ones.

The authors prepared UMI-labeled TRB cDNA libraries by 5' RACE. One entry per CDR3 protein, without DNA, is what TCRdb gives after re-calling the 5' RACE reads. The data show nearly 110,000 distinct CDR3 sequences, and the top ten clones hold more than 0.3%. Their recognized antigens are unknown. The source material was naive CXCR3+ CD8+ T cells from blood. The sample's subset: CD45RO-CCR7+CD27+CD95- naive CD8+ T cells expressing CXCR3 (TNR3+). The receptors here all came from a human donor in good health. Some clones in this sample may be carry-over from other donors' samples.

This rearrangement joins TRBV30 to TRBJ2-2; there is no DNA to check the TCRdb D call of TRBD1. The CDR3 has 12 residues. Germline CDR1 and CDR2: GTSNPN and SVGIG (reference sequence). The CDR3 protein is CAWSPGSGELFF.

The J gene is TRBJ2-5, the V gene TRBV6-2 or TRBV6-3; TCRdb names TRBD1, which stays unverified in the absence of DNA. Germline CDR1 is MNHEY and CDR2 is SVGEGT. The CDR3 spans 15 residues. The CDR3 here is CASSSLGQDQETQYF.

V and J are TRBV19 and TRBJ2-7; TCRdb selects TRBD1, and the lack of DNA leaves this call unchecked. Germline CDR1 reads LNHDA; CDR2 reads SQIVND (reference sequence). This CDR3 region has 13 residues. The CDR3 loop is CASSATPLGEQYF.

The chain couples TRBV7-9 to TRBJ2-5. The CDR3 runs to 13 residues. Germline loops: CDR1 SEHNR, CDR2 FQNEAQ (reference sequence). CDR3 residues: CASSLVVEETQYF.

The J gene is TRBJ2-7, the V gene TRBV14. The CDR3 spans 13 residues. From germline, CDR1 is SGHDN and CDR2 FVKESK. CDR3 protein: CASSHRDSNEQYF.

The chain is built from TRBV7-9 and TRBJ2-7; with no DNA, the TCRdb D assignment of TRBD1 cannot be verified. In germline, CDR1 is SEHNR, CDR2 FQNEAQ (reference sequence). The CDR3 is 14 amino acids. CDR3 sequence reads: CASSPPRVPEEQYF.

V is TRBV15 and J is TRBJ2-7; TCRdb's assignment of TRBD1 cannot be checked, as there is no DNA. The CDR3 covers 12 residues. Germline assignment: CDR1 LNHNV and CDR2 YYDKDF (reference sequence). CDR3 amino acids: CATGDRGYEQYF.

The V call is TRBV20-1, the J call TRBJ2-1; absent DNA, TCRdb's TRBD2 call cannot be checked. Germline lookup yields CDR1 DFQATT and CDR2 SNEGSKA (reference sequence). The CDR3 covers 17 residues. The CDR3 is CSAVFRAPAGGTYEQYF.

The chain links TRBV12-3 or TRBV12-4 to TRBJ2-1; lacking DNA, the TRBD2 call made by TCRdb goes unchecked. The CDR3 sequence is 15 residues long. The CDR3 spells CASSLGTSVYNEQFF.

This chain uses TRBV7-9 with TRBJ2-1; TCRdb's D gene call, TRBD2, goes unchecked for lack of DNA. The CDR3 is 17 residues long. Germline V gives CDR1 SEHNR, CDR2 FQNEAQ (reference sequence). The CDR3 loop is CASSLVGGEGPYNEQFF.

The V and J genes are TRBV6-2 or TRBV6-3 and TRBJ1-2; TCRdb gives TRBD1 as the D gene, but with no DNA this cannot be confirmed. The CDR3 has 13 amino acids. The germline gives CDR1 MNHEY, CDR2 SVGEGT. CDR3 in amino acids: CASSPDRVYGYTF.

The chain links TRBV12-3 or TRBV12-4 to TRBJ1-4; TCRdb gives TRBD1 as the D gene, but with no DNA this cannot be confirmed. This CDR3 is 17 amino acids long. CDR3 in amino acids: CASSFVDRGQGNEKLFF.

The chain is built from TRBV28 and TRBJ2-1; TCRdb returns TRBD2, unconfirmable since there is no DNA. The CDR3 loop spans 17 amino acids. Per germline, CDR1 MDHEN and CDR2 SYDVKM. The CDR3 region is CASSLDRLAGRYNEQFF. Filled out from reference TRBV28 and TRBJ2-1, the complete variable domain reads DVKVTQSSRYLVKRTGEKVFLECVQDMDHENMFWYRQDPGLGLRLIYFSYDVKMKEKGDIPEGYSVSREKKERFSLILESASTNQTSMYLCASSLDRLAGRYNEQFFGPGTRLTVL.

This rearrangement joins TRBV7-7 to TRBJ2-7. This CDR3 region has 13 residues. CDR1 and CDR2 (germline): SSHAT, FNYEAQ (reference sequence). This CDR3 is CASSPRRGYEQYF.

This chain joins TRBV7-6 and TRBJ2-1; TCRdb outputs TRBD1, but without DNA this stays unchecked. The CDR3 runs to 14 residues. The V gene's germline CDR1 is SGHVS and CDR2 FNYEAQ. The CDR3 loop reads CASSPGNSYNEQFF.

The rearrangement joins TRBV25-1 to TRBJ1-2. The germline V gene has CDR1 MGHDK and CDR2 SYGVNS. The CDR3 has 13 amino acids. CDR3 in amino acids: CASGEFQDYGYTF.

The V call is TRBV6-5, the J call TRBJ2-3. The germline CDR1 and CDR2 sequences are MNHEY and SVGAGI. CDR3 length equals 13 residues. CDR3 protein: CASSYSKADTQYF.

This chain joins TRBV19 and TRBJ2-1. Germline V gene lookup returns CDR1 LNHDA and CDR2 SQIVND (reference sequence). The CDR3 extends over 14 amino acids. The CDR3 spells CASTVDSSYNEQFF.

The rearrangement links TRBV7-9 to TRBJ2-7; TCRdb's assignment of TRBD1 cannot be checked, as there is no DNA. This CDR3 spans 14 amino acids. Germline CDR1 reads SEHNR; CDR2 reads FQNEAQ (reference sequence). CDR3 region: CASSSGQGLYEQYF.

V is TRBV5-5 and J is TRBJ2-1; TCRdb's D call, TRBD1, is unchecked because there is no DNA. CDR1 is SGHKS, CDR2 YYEKEE, per germline (reference sequence). The CDR3 spans 16 residues. CDR3: CASSPLGTGLQWEQFF.

This chain connects TRBV19 to TRBJ2-7. CDR1 and CDR2 from the germline V gene are LNHDA and SQIVND (reference sequence). This CDR3 comprises 15 residues. CDR3 in amino acids: CASSTGQGATYEQYF. Full variable domain (rest looked up from reference TRBV19 and TRBJ2-7): DGGITQSPKYLFRKEGQNVTLSCEQNLNHDAMYWYRQDPGQGLRLIYYSQIVNDFQKGDIAEGYSVSREKKESFPLTVTSAQKNPTAFYLCASSTGQGATYEQYFGPGTRLTVT.

This CDR3 reads CASIGLAGTLWTQYF. The V call is TRBV6-5, the J call TRBJ2-3; TCRdb calls TRBD2, which cannot be checked without DNA. CDR1 MNHEY and CDR2 SVGAGI come from the germline V gene. The length of the CDR3 is 15 residues.

This rearrangement joins TRBV3-1 to TRBJ1-4. CDR1 and CDR2 (germline): LGHDT, YNNKEL (reference sequence). The CDR3 totals 15 residues. The CDR3 here is CASSPMTATNEKLFF.

The V and J genes are TRBV4-3 and TRBJ2-2; the TCRdb call, TRBD1, lacks DNA for checking. The CDR3 contains 14 residues. Germline values: CDR1 LGHNA, CDR2 YSLEER. CDR3: CASSHGQGPGELFF.

The chain joins TRBV2 to TRBJ2-7; TCRdb's D gene call, TRBD2, goes unchecked for lack of DNA. The CDR3 runs to 13 residues. Looked up from germline, CDR1 is SNHLY and CDR2 is FYNNEI. CDR3 loop: CASKGPSSYEQYF.

V gene TRBV7-9 combines with J gene TRBJ2-5; TCRdb lists TRBD2, though no DNA is available to test this call. The germline V gene has CDR1 SEHNR and CDR2 FQNEAQ (reference sequence). The CDR3 runs to 16 residues. The CDR3 reads CASSLSSKGRQETQYF.

The J gene is TRBJ2-1, the V gene TRBV7-9; TCRdb's assignment of TRBD2 cannot be checked, as there is no DNA. CDR3 size: 13 residues. From germline, CDR1 is SEHNR and CDR2 FQNEAQ (reference sequence). CDR3 in amino acids: CASSLGTSHEQFF.

The chain couples TRBV5-1 to TRBJ2-7; TCRdb selects TRBD1, and the lack of DNA leaves this call unchecked. The CDR3 spans 14 residues. Germline loops: CDR1 SGHRS, CDR2 YFSETQ. Here the CDR3 reads CASSLEDRGYEQYF.